The sequence of this T cell receptor (beta chain) was determined in a study of Graves' ophthalmopathy and Graves' hyperthyroidism. No ophthalmopathy within 18 months of follow-up signified stable hyperthyroidism. In germline, CDR1 is LNHNV, CDR2 YYDKDF (reference sequence). Between the trimmed V and J ends, which lost 0 bases and 5 bases, there was a span of 4 bases. CDR3 size: 12 residues. As the template, RNA transcripts were used to amplify TCR beta CDR3 regions. The authors performed first-round RT-PCR with HTBI primers and then a second-round multiplex PCR. TCRdb fed the multiplex PCR reads into MiXCR, producing one record per CDR3 protein. The sample records 620,000 or so distinct CDR3 sequences, 22% being singletons.

This sequence joins TRBV15 and TRBJ1-1; D is ambiguous. The origin of this receptor is a woman under 30 with stable Graves' hyperthyroidism. Some clones in this sample may be carry-over from other donors' samples. Source material: peripheral blood. The CDR3 protein is CATSRESTEAFF. The CDR3 region has the DNA TGTGCCACCAGCAGAGAAAGTACTGAAGCTTTCTTT.